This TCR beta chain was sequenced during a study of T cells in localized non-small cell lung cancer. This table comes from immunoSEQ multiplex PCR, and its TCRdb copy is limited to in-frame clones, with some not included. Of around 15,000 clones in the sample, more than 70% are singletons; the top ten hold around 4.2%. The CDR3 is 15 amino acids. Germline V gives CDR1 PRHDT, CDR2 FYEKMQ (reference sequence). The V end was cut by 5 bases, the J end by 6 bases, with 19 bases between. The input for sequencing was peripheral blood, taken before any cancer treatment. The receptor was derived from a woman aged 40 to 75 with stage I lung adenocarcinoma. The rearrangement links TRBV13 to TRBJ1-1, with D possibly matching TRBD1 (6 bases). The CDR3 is CASSLPDSQRAEAFF. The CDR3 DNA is TGTGCCAGCAGCCTACCGGACAGTCAGAGGGCTGAAGCTTTCTTT.